This T cell receptor beta chain is drawn from a study of blood T cells in healthy people across ages. The draw of peripheral blood yielded around 10 milliliters from each donor. The ends were cut back, 5 bases at V and 1 base at J, with 11 bases in the middle. The germline V gene has CDR1 DFQATT and CDR2 SNEGSKA (reference sequence). This CDR3 is 13 amino acids long. With a J-beta primer mix and a sample-barcoded 5' primer, a second PCR ran about 7 to 11 cycles. The template-switch adaptor, which had 12 random nucleotides, put a tag on each cDNA molecule. MiXCR, run by TCRdb on the 5' RACE reads, gives a single entry per CDR3 protein. In the table there are roughly 1.5 million distinct CDR3 sequences, 40% to 45% of which are singletons. Regarding the study as a whole: Conclusively comparing naive with antigen-experienced cells was impossible with unsorted PBMCs. Researchers deemed the diversity estimates from one million T cells underestimates.

This clonotype showed up just a few times. Its antigen is currently unknown. The sequence came from a woman between 18 and 29 years old in good health. Material for sequencing was blood. The rearrangement uses TRBV20-1 and TRBJ1-1, with D possibly being TRBD1 (6 bases). The CDR3 DNA sequence: TGCAGTGCTCCGGGACAATCGAACACTGAAGCTTTCTTT. Translation gives CSAPGQSNTEAFF.